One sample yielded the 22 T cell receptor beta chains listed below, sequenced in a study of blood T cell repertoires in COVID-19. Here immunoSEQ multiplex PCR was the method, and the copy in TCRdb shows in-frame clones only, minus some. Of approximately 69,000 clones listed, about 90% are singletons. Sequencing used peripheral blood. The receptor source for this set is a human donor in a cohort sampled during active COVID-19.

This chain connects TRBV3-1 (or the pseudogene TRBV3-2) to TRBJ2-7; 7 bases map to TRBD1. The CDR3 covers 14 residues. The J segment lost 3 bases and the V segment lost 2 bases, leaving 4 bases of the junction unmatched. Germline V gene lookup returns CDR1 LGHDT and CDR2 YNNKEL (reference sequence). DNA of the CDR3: TGTGCCAGCAGCCAAACGAGACAGGGCTACGAGCAGTACTTC. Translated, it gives CASSQTRQGYEQYF.

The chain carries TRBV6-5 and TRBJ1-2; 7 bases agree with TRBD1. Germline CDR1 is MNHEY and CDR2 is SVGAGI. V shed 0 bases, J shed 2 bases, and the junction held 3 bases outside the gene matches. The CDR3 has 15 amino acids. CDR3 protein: CASSYSWDSNYGYTF. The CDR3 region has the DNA TGTGCCAGCAGTTACTCGTGGGACAGCAACTATGGCTACACCTTC.

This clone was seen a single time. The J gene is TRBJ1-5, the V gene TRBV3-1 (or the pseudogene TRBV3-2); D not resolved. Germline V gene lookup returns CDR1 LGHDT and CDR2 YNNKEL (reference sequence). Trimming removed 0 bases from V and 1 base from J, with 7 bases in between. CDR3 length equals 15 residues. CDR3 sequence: CASSQDTSSNQPQHF. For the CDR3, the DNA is TGTGCCAGCAGCCAAGACACGAGCAGCAATCAGCCCCAGCATTTT.

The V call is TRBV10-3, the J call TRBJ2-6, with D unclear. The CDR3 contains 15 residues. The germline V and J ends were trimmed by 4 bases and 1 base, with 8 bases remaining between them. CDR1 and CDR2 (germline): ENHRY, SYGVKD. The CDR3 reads CAISGAGSGANVLTF. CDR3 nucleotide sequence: TGTGCCATCAGTGGAGCAGGATCTGGGGCCAACGTCCTGACTTTC.

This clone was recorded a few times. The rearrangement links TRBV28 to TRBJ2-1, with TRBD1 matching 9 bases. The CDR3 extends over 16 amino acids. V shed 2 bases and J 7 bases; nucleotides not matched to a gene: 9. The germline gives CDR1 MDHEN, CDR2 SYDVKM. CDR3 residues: CASSLRDRVTSNEQFF. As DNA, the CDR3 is TGTGCCAGCAGTTTACGGGACAGGGTTACTTCGAATGAGCAGTTCTTC.

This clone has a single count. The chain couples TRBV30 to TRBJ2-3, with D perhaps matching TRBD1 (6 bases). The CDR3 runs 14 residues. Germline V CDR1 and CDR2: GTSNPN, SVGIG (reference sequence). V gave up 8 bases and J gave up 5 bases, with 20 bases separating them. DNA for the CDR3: TGTGCCGGGTCCCGGGACAACAACGGAGATACGCAGTATTTT. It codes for CAGSRDNNGDTQYF.

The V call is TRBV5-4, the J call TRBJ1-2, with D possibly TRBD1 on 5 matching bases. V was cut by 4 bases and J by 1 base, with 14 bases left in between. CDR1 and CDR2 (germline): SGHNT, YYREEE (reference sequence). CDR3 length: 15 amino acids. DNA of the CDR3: TGTGCCAGCAGCCTTACCGGCAGGGTTAACTATGGCTACACCTTC. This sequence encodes CASSLTGRVNYGYTF.

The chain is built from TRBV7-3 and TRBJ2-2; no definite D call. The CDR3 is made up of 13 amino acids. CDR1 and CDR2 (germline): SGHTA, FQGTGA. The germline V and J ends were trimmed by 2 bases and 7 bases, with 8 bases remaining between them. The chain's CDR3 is CASSLVPSGELFF. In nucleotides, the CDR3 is TGTGCCAGCAGCTTAGTTCCTAGCGGGGAGCTGTTTTTT.

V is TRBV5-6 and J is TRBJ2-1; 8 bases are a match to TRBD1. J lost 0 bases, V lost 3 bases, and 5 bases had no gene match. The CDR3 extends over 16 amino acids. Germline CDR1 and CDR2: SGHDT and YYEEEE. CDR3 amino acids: CASSWGGQGSYNEQFF. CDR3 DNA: TGTGCCAGCAGCTGGGGAGGACAGGGCTCCTACAATGAGCAGTTCTTC.

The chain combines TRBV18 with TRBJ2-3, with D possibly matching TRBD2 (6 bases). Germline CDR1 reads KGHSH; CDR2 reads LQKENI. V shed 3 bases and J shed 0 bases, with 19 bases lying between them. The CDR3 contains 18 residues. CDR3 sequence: CASSPRTGEAASTDTQYF. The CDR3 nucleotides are TGTGCCAGCTCACCTAGAACCGGGGAGGCAGCTAGCACAGATACGCAGTATTTT.

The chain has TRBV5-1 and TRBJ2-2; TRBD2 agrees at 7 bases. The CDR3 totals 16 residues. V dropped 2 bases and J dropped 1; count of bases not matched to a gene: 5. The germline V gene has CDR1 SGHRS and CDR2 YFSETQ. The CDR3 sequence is CASSLRGGLNTGELFF. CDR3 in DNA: TGCGCCAGCAGCTTACGGGGAGGGTTGAACACCGGGGAGCTGTTTTTT.

Written as DNA, the CDR3 is TGTGCCAGCAGCTTAGGAGTACAGAACTATGGCTACACCTTC. Its translation: CASSLGVQNYGYTF. The V gene is TRBV7-9, the J gene TRBJ1-2; D call uncertain. Germline loops: CDR1 SEHNR, CDR2 FQNEAQ (reference sequence). The CDR3 runs to 14 residues. V lost 1 base and J lost 2, with 8 bases in between.

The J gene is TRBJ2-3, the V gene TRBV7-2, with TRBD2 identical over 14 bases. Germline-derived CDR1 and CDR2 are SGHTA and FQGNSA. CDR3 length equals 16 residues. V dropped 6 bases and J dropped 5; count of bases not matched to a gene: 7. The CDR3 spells CASSRTGTSGGDTQYF. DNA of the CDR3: TGTGCCAGCAGTCGGACTGGGACTAGCGGGGGAGATACGCAGTATTTT.

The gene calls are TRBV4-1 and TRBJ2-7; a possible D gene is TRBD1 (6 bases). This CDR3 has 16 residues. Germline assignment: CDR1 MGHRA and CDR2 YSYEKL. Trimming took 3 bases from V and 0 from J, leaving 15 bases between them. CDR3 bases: TGCGCCAGCAGCCACCCCGGGACAAGCCCCTCCTACGAGCAGTACTTC. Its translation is CASSHPGTSPSYEQYF.

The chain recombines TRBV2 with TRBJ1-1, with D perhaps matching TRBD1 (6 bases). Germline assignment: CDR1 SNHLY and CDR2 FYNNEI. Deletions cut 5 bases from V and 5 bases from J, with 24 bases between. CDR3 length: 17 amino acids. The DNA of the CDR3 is TGTGCCAGCAGTTTCCGGGACAAAGGAGTGATGGGGACTGAAGCTTTCTTT. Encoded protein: CASSFRDKGVMGTEAFF.

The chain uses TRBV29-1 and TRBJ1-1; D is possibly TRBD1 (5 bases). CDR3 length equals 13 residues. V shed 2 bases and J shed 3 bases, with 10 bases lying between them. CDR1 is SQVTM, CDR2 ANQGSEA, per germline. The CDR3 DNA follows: TGCAGCGTTGAAAGACAGCTAGACACTGAAGCTTTCTTT. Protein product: CSVERQLDTEAFF.

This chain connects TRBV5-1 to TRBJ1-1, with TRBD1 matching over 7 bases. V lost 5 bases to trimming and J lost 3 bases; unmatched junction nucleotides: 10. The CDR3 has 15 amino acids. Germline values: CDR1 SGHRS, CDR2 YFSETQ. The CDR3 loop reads CASRGNRGRDTEAFF. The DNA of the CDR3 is TGCGCCAGCAGAGGGAACAGGGGTCGTGACACTGAAGCTTTCTTT.

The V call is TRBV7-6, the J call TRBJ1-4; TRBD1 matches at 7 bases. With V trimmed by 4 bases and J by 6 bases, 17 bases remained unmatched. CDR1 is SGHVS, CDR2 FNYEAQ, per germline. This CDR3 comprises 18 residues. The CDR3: CASSSNDDREVEHEKLFF. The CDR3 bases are TGTGCCAGCAGCTCCAACGACGACAGGGAAGTAGAGCATGAAAAACTGTTTTTT.

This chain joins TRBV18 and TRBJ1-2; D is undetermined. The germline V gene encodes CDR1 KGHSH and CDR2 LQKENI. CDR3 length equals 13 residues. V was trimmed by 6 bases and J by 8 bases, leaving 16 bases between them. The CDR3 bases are TGTGCCAGCTCCGACACGGGAAGTGGCGGCTACACCTTC. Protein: CASSDTGSGGYTF.

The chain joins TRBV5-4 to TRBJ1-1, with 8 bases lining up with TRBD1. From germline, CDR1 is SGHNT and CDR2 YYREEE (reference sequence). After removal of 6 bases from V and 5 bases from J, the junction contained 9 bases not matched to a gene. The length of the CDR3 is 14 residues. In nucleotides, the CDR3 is TGTGCCAGCAACCAGCAGGGGGCGCGAACTGAAGCTTTCTTT. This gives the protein CASNQQGARTEAFF.

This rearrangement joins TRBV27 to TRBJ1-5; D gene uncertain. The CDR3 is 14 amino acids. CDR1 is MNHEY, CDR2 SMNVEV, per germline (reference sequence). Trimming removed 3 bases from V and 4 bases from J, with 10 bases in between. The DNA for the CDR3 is TGTGCCAGCAGTTTCGACTCGTCAAATCAGCCCCAGCATTTT. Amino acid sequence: CASSFDSSNQPQHF.

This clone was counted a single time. CDR3 DNA: TGTGCCAGCAGCCCATCCCGGACATCGGGTGAGCAGTTCTTC. Translation gives CASSPSRTSGEQFF. V usage is TRBV7-3 and J usage is TRBJ2-1, with D perhaps TRBD1 (5 bases). CDR3 length: 14 residues. Germline values: CDR1 SGHTA, CDR2 FQGTGA. V dropped 5 bases and J dropped 9 bases, with 17 bases sitting between them.